A selection of T cell receptor beta chains follows, all from one sample in a study of human T cells and chemical hapten exposure. TCRdb re-called the RACE reads through MiXCR, storing one row per CDR3 protein. The sample carries 65,000 to 90,000 distinct CDR3 sequences, less than 8.5% recorded once. Sequences were derived from whole blood, sampled in connection with sensitization to the hapten diphenylcyclopropenone (DPC). Every receptor here comes from a woman younger than 45 with alopecia areata. Some clones in this sample may be carry-over from other donors' samples. The CDR3 runs from the conserved cysteine through the conserved F or W. A D gene is named only where the DNA matches it firmly. Size tells how often a clone was seen (once, few, many) or the class of an expanded clone, and some rows leave it out.

size: many; D: NA; J: TRBJ2-3; V: TRBV20-1; CDR3: CSARDQSFDSTDTQYF; DNA: TGCAGTGCTAGAGACCAATCCTTCGACAGCACAGATACGCAGTATTTT
size: NA; D: NA; J: TRBJ1-4; V: TRBV7-9; CDR3: CASSKNPARVTEKLFF; DNA: TGTGCCAGCAGCAAAAATCCAGCGAGGGTGACTGAAAAACTGTTTTTT
size: many; D: NA; J: TRBJ1-3; V: TRBV7-2; CDR3: CASSSRLGSGSAGNTIYF; DNA: TGTGCCAGCAGCTCAAGGTTGGGGAGCGGTAGCGCTGGAAACACCATATATTTT
size: NA; D: NA; J: TRBJ1-1; V: TRBV29-1; CDR3: CSATTGTGRTFF; DNA: TGCAGCGCCACGACAGGCACCGGACGGACTTTCTTT
size: many; D: NA; J: TRBJ2-7; V: TRBV18; CDR3: CASSPSPLEQYF; DNA: TGTGCCAGCTCGCCTTCACCCCTGGAGCAGTACTTC
size: few; D: NA; J: TRBJ2-6; V: TRBV6-5; CDR3: CASSTTVANVLTF; DNA: TGTGCCAGCAGTACGACAGTAGCCAACGTCCTGACTTTC
size: few; D: NA; J: TRBJ1-6; V: TRBV7-6; CDR3: CASSLIGQGNSPLHF; DNA: TGTGCCAGCAGCTTAATTGGGCAGGGAAACTCACCCCTCCACTTT
size: NA; D: TRBD2; J: TRBJ2-1; V: TRBV20-1; CDR3: CSASTGGDEVLYNEQFF; DNA: TGCAGTGCTAGTACGGGAGGGGACGAGGTCCTCTACAATGAGCAGTTCTTC
size: few; D: TRBD2; J: TRBJ2-7; V: TRBV9; CDR3: CASSLSPRGEPYEQYF; DNA: TGTGCCAGCAGTCTTTCCCCACGGGGGGAGCCCTACGAGCAGTACTTC
size: few; D: NA; J: TRBJ1-2; V: TRBV5-1; CDR3: CASSFGDRNYGYTF; DNA: TGCGCCAGCAGCTTCGGAGACCGAAACTATGGCTACACCTTC
size: few; D: NA; J: TRBJ2-3; V: TRBV11-3; CDR3: CASSLLPGAAQYF; DNA: TGTGCCAGCAGCTTACTCCCCGGGGCCGCGCAGTATTTT
size: NA; D: NA; J: TRBJ1-2; V: TRBV6-5; CDR3: CASSYIDRSGYGYTF; DNA: TGTGCCAGCAGTTACATCGACAGGTCCGGCTATGGCTACACCTTC
size: few; D: TRBD1; J: TRBJ1-1; V: TRBV7-4; CDR3: CASSFGDRETTEAFF; DNA: TGTGCCAGCAGCTTCGGCGACAGGGAGACCACTGAAGCTTTCTTT